What follows is one T cell receptor beta chain and its context. The target of this receptor is not known. Base qualities are not recorded, but no much larger clone differs from it by a single base. This entry comes from a study of blood T cell repertoires in COVID-19 (dated by TCRdb to about 2020). In the study overall: Samples from collaborators originated in the United States, Italy and Spain and spanned both the acute and convalescent phases of COVID-19. The material from the prospective study consisted of cDNA or gDNA derived from T cells, B-cell-depleted T cells, or PBMCs. Subjects who had been exposed to COVID-19, were actively infected with it, or had recovered from it provided the deeply sampled blood TCRbeta repertoires that made up the dataset. A freely available public database, intended as a resource for researchers studying the immune response to SARS-CoV-2, is where the repertoires were released. Samples came from the ongoing ImmuneRACE study (first 160 participants) plus 1,254 subjects from 6 global collaborators. Sample metadata almost always included a de-identified subject ID, COVID-19 status, age in years and sex. HLA class I and class II types, where available, came from metadata supplied by the sample provider rather than from assay-based typing.

General conclusions and limits of the study: The quantity of clinical and demographic metadata differed by source and by participant and was supplied without curation.

TCRbeta CDR3 regions were amplified from genomic DNA using the immunoSEQ Assay, a bias-controlled multiplex PCR. As for how the authors treated the data: Within the assay, amplification of reference gene primers was used to estimate how many nucleated cells each sample contained. To quantify the absolute abundance of each unique TCRbeta CDR3 rearrangement, sequence reads were collapsed and filtered. For each sample, productive Simpson clonality was calculated by taking the square root of Simpson's diversity index across productive rearrangements. TCRdb provides this immuneACCESS table in a form limited to in-frame rearrangements. Some clones are lacking; in checked studies, under half of them reflect an unresolved V gene, and why the rest are absent is not known. From that table come the V and J calls and clone size; the DNA was used to work out D and trimming. Within this sample are approximately 390,000 clones, with more than 75% of them counted one time only. The biggest ten clones account for about 9.4% of the sample.

Enrolling through a virtual design, the prospective study's participants ranged in age from roughly 18 to 89 years and lived across roughly 23 United States geographic areas. Cohort assignment in the prospective study relied on participant-reported clinical history from a screening survey and a study questionnaire. ImmuneRACE Cohort 3 recovered participants were defined by two consecutive negative NP/OP PCR tests, healthcare professional clearance, or symptom resolution. In the prospective study, whole blood, serum and a nasopharyngeal or oropharyngeal swab were collected from each participant by mobile phlebotomists. Participants in the prospective study had the option to provide additional blood draws and questionnaires over a 2-month period. Before DNA extraction, blood samples from the prospective study were shipped at room temperature or frozen. The clonotype originates from a woman between 50 and 59 years old who had recovered from COVID-19. The sequencing input was PBMCs or T cells enriched from blood (not recorded which).

The CDR3 protein: CASSLQHSAYGYTF. The nucleotide sequence is given as TGTGCCAGCAGCTTACAGCATTCGGCCTATGGCTACACCTTC. The chain uses TRBV5-4 and TRBJ1-2, with the D gene call left open. Based on the germline V gene (reference sequence), the CDR1 and CDR2 sequences are SGHNT and YYREEE. Its CDR3 holds 14 amino acids, cysteine through phenylalanine. Of the read, only the CDR3 DNA is kept; its 42 bases are in frame from base 1. V was cut back by 2 bases and J by 4 bases, leaving a gap of 12 bases between them.